The clone carrying this T cell receptor beta chain has only one observation. A much larger clonotype is one base distant, so this may be a read error. CDR3 length: 14 residues. CDR1 is SGHRS, CDR2 YFSETQ, per germline. This entry is derived from a study of T cells in Graves' hyperthyroidism and ophthalmopathy. The CDR3 regions of TCR beta were amplified from RNA transcripts. The HTBI primer set drove a first-round RT-PCR of the TCR CDR3. TCRdb independently ran MiXCR on the multiplex PCR reads; one entry per CDR3 protein. The table has 350,000 to 400,000 distinct CDR3 sequences, about 19% seen once. This chain links TRBV5-1 with TRBJ1-1; D gene ambiguous. The TCR originated in a woman younger than 35 with Graves' hyperthyroidism. Sequenced material: blood. The chain's CDR3 is CASSHAGSNTEACF. The CDR3 DNA is TGCGCCAGCAGCCACGCAGGCAGTAACACTGAAGCTTGCTTT.